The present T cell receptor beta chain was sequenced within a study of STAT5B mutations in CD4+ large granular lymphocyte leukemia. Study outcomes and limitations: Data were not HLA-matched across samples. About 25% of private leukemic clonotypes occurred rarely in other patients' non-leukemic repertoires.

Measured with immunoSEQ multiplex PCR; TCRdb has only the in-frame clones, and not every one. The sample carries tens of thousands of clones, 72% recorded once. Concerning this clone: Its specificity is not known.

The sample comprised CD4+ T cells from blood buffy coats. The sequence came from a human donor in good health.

The CDR3 loop reads CASQGTQSSYEQYF. DNA of the CDR3: TGTGCCAGCCAAGGGACCCAAAGCTCCTACGAGCAGTACTTC. This sequence joins TRBV6-5 and TRBJ2-7; D may correspond to TRBD1 or TRBD2 (5 bases each). Trimming removed 8 bases at V and 0 bases at J, with 14 bases between. The CDR3 is 14 residues long. Germline V gene data show CDR1 as MNHEY and CDR2 as SVGAGI.